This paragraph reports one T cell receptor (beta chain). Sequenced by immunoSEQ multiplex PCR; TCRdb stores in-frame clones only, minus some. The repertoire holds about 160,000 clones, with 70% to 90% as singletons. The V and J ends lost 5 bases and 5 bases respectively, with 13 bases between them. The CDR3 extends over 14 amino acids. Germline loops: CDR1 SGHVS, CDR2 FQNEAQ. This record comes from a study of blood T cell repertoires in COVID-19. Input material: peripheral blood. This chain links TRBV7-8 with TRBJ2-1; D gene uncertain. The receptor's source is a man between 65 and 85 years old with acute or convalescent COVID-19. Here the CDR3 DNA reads TGTGCCAGCAGCCGCGGCACAGCTGACAATGAGCAGTTCTTC. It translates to CASSRGTADNEQFF.